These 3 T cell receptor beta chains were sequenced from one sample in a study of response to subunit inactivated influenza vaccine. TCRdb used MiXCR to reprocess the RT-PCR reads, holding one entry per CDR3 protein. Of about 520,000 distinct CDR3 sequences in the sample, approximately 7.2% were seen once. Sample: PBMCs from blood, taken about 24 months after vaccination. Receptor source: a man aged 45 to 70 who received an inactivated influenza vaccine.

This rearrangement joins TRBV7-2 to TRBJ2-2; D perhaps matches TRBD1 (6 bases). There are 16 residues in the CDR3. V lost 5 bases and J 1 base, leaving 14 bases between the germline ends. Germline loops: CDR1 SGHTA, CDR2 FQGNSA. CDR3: CASSPPKGGNTGELFF. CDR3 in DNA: TGTGCCAGCAGCCCCCCCAAAGGGGGGAACACCGGGGAGCTGTTTTTT.

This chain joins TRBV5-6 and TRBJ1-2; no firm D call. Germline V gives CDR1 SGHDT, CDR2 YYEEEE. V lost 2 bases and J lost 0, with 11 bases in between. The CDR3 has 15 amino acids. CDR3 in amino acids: CASSLLGLSNYGYTF. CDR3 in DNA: TGTGCCAGCAGCTTATTGGGCTTATCTAACTATGGCTACACCTTC.

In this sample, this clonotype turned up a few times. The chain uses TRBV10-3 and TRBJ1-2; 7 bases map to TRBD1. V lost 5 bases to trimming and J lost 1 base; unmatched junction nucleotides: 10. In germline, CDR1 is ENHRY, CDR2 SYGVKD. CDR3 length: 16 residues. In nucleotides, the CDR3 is TGTGCCATCAGTCCGACGGCGGGACAGAATAACTATGGCTACACCTTC. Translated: CAISPTAGQNNYGYTF.